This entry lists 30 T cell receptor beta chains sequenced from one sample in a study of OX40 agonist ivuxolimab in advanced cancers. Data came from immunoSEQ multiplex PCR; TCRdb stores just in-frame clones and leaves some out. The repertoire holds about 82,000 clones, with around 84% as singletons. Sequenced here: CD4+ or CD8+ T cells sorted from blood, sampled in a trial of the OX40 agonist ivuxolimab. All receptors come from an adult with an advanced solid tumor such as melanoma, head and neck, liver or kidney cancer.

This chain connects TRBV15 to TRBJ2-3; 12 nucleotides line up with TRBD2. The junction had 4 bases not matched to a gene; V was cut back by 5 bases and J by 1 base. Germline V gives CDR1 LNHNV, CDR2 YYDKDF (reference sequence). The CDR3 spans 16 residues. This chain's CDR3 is CATSLRLAGGTDTQYF. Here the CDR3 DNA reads TGTGCCACCAGCCTTCGACTAGCGGGAGGCACAGATACGCAGTATTTT.

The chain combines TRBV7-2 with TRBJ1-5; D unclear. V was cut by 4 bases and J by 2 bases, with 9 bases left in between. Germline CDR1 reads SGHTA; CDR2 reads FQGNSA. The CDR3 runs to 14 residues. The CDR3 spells CASSYKGGNQPQHF. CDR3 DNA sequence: TGTGCCAGCAGCTACAAAGGAGGCAATCAGCCCCAGCATTTT.

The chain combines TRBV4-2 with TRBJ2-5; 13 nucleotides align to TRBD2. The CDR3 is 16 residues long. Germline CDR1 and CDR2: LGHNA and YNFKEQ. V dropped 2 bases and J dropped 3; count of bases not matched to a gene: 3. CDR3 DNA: TGTGCCAGCAGCCAAACCGGGACTAGCGGGAAAGAGACCCAGTACTTC. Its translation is CASSQTGTSGKETQYF.

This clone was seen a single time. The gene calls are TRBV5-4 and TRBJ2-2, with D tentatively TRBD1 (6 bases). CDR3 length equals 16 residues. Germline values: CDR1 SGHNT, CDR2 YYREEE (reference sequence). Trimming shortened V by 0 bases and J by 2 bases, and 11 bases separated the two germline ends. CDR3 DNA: TGTGCCAGCAGCTTGGGGACAGCCGTTAACACCGGGGAGCTGTTTTTT. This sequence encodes CASSLGTAVNTGELFF. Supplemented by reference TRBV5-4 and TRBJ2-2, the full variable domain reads ETGVTQSPTHLIKTRGQQVTLRCSSQSGHNTVSWYQQALGQGPQFIFQYYREEENGRGNFPPRFSGLQFPNYSSELNVNALELDDSALYLCASSLGTAVNTGELFFGEGSRLTVL.

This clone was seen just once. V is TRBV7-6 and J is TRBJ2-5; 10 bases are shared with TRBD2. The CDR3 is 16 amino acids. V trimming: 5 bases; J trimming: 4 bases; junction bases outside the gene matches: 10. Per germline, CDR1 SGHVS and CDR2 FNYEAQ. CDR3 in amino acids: CASSRAGTSVGETQYF. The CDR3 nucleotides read TGTGCCAGCAGCAGAGCCGGGACTAGCGTTGGAGAGACCCAGTACTTC.

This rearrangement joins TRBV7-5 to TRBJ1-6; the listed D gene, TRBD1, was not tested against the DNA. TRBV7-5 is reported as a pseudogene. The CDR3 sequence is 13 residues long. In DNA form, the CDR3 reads TGTGCCAGGAGTCGGGCTCAGGGTTCACCCCTCCACTTT. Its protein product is CARSRAQGSPLHF.

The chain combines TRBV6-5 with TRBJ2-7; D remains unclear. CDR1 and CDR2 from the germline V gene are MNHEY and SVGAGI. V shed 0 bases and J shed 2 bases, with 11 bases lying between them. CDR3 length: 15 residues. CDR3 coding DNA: TGTGCCAGCAGTTACTCCAGTGTCGGAACCTACGAGCAGTACTTC. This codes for CASSYSSVGTYEQYF.

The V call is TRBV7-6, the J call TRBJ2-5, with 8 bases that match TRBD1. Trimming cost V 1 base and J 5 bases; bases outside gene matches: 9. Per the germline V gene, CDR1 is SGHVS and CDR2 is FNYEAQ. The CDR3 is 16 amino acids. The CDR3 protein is CASSLVGTGLRETQYF. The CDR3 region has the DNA TGTGCCAGCAGCTTAGTCGGGACAGGTCTTAGGGAGACCCAGTACTTC.

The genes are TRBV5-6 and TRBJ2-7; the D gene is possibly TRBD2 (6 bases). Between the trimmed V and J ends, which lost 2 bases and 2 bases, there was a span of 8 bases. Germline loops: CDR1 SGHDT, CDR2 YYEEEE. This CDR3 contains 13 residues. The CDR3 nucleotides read TGTGCCAGCAGCTTAGGACTAACCTACGAGCAGTACTTC. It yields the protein CASSLGLTYEQYF.

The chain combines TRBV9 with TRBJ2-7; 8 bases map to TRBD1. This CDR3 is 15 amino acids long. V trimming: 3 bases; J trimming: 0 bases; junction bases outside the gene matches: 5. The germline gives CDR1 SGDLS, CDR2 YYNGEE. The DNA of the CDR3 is TGTGCCAGCAGCGCCCAGGGGGCGAGCTCCTACGAGCAGTACTTC. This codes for CASSAQGASSYEQYF.

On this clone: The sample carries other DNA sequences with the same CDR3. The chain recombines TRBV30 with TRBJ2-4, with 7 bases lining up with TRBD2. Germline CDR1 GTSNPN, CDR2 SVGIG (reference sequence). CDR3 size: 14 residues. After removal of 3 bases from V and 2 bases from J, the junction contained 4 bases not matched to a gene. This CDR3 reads CAWRGAGPKNIQYF. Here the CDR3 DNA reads TGTGCCTGGAGGGGAGCGGGACCCAAAAACATTCAGTACTTC.

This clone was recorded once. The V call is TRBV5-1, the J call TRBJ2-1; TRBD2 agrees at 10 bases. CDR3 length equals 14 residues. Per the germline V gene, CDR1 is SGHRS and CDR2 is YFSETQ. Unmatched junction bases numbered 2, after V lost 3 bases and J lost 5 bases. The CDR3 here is CASSSGTSDNEQFF. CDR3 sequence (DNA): TGCGCCAGCAGCTCAGGGACTAGCGACAATGAGCAGTTCTTC.

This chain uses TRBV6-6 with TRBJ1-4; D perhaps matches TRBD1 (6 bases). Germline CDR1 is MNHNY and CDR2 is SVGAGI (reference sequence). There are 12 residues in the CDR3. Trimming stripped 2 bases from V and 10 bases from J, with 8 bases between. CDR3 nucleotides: TGTGCCAGCAGTTACCTCAGGGGAAAACTGTTTTTT. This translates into CASSYLRGKLFF.

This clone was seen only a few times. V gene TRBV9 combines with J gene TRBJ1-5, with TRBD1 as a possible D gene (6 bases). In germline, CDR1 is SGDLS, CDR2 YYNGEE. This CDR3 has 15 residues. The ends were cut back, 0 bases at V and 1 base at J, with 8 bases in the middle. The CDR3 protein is CASSVGDRSNQPQHF. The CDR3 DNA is TGTGCCAGCAGCGTAGGAGACAGGAGCAATCAGCCCCAGCATTTT.

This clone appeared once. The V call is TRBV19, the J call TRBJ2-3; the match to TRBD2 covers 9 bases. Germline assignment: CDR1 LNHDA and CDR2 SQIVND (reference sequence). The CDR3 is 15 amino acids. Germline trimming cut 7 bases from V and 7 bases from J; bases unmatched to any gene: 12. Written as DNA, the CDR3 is TGTGCCAGTACCTATGGCGGGGGGGCGGGAAATACGCAGTATTTT. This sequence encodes CASTYGGGAGNTQYF. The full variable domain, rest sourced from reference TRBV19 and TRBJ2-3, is DGGITQSPKYLFRKEGQNVTLSCEQNLNHDAMYWYRQDPGQGLRLIYYSQIVNDFQKGDIAEGYSVSREKKESFPLTVTSAQKNPTAFYLCASTYGGGAGNTQYFGPGTRLTVL.

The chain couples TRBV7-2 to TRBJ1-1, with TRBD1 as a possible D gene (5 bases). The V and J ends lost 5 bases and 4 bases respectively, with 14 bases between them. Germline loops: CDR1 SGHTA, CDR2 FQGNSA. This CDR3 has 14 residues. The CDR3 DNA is TGTGCCAGCAGCCTGGAGGGGTCGACCACTGAAGCTTTCTTT. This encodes CASSLEGSTTEAFF. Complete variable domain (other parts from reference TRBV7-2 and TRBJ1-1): GAGVSQSPSNKVTEKGKDVELRCDPISGHTALYWYRQSLGQGLEFLIYFQGNSAPDKSGLPSDRFSAERTGGSVSTLTIQRTQQEDSAVYLCASSLEGSTTEAFFGQGTRLTVV.

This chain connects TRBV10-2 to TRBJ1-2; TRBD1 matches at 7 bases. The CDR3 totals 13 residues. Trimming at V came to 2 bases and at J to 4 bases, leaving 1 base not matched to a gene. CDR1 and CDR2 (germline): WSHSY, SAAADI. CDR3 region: CASSEAGGYGYTF. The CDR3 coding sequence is TGCGCCAGCAGTGAGGCAGGGGGCTATGGCTACACCTTC.

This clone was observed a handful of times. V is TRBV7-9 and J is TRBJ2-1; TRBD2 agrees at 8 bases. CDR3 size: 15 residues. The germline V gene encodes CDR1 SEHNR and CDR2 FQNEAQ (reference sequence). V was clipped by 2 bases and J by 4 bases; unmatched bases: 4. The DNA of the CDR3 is TGTGCCAGCAGCTTATCGGCGGGAGGATACAATGAGCAGTTCTTC. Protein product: CASSLSAGGYNEQFF. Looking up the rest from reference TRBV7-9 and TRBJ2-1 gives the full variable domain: DTGVSQNPRHKITKRGQNVTFRCDPISEHNRLYWYRQTLGQGPEFLTYFQNEAQLEKSRLLSDRFSAERPKGSFSTLEIQRTEQGDSAMYLCASSLSAGGYNEQFFGPGTRLTVL.

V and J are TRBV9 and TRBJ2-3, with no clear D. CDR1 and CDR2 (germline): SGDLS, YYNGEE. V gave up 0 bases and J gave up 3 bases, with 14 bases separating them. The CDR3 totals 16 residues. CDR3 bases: TGTGCCAGCAGCGTAGCTTGGGCCGGGTCTACAGATACGCAGTATTTT. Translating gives CASSVAWAGSTDTQYF.

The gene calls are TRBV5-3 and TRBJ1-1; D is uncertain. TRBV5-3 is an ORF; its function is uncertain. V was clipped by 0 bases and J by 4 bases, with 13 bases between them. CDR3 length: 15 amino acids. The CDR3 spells CARSLARTGSTEAFF. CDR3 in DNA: TGTGCCAGAAGCTTGGCCCGGACCGGGAGCACTGAAGCTTTCTTT.

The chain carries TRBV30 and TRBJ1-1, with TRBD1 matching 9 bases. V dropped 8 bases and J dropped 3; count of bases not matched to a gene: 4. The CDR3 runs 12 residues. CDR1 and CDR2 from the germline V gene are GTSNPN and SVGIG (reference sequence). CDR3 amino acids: CATGQGYTEAFF. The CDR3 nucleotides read TGTGCCACGGGACAGGGATACACTGAAGCTTTCTTT.

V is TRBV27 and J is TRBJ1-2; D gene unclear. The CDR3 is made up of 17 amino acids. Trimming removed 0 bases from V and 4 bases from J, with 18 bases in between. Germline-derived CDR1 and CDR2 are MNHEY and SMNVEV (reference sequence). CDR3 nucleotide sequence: TGTGCCAGCAGTTTATCGCTCGCGGAGATAAGAGTCTATGGCTACACCTTC. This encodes CASSLSLAEIRVYGYTF.

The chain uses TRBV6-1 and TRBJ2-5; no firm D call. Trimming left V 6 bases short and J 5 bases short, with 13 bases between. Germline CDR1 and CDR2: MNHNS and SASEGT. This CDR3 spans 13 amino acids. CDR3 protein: CASRVTNEETQYF. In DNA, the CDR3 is TGTGCCAGCAGGGTAACCAATGAGGAGACCCAGTACTTC.

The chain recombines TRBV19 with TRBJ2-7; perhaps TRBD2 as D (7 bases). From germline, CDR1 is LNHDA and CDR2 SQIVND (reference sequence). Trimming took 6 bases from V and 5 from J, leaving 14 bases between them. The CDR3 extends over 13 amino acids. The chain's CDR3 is CASRRGRADEQYF. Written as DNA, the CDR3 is TGTGCCAGTAGAAGGGGGAGGGCCGACGAGCAGTACTTC.

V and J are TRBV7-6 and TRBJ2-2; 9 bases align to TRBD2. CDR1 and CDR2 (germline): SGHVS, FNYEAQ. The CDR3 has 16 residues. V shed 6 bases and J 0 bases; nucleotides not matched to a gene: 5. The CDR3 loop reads CASRGSGGANTGELFF. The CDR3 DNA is TGTGCCAGCAGGGGTAGCGGGGGTGCGAACACCGGGGAGCTGTTTTTT.

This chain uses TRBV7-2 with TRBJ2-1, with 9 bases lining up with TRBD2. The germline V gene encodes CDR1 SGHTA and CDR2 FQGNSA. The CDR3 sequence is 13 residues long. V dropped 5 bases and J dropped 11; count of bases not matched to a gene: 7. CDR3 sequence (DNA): TGTGCCAGCAGCCCTCCCCCTAGCGGGAAGCAGTTCTTC. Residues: CASSPPPSGKQFF.

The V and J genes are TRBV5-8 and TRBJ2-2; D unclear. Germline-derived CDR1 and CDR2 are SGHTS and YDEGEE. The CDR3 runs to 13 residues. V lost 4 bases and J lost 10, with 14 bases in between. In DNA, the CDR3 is TGTGCCAGCAGCCCCAAAGGGCTTGTGGAGCTGTTTTTT. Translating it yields CASSPKGLVELFF.

CDR3 protein: CASSDSGGKDTQYF. As DNA, the CDR3 is TGTGCCAGCAGTGACAGCGGGGGTAAAGATACGCAGTATTTT. The V gene is TRBV2, the J gene TRBJ2-3, with 8 bases that match TRBD2. The CDR3 extends over 14 amino acids. The trim removed 3 bases at V and 5 bases at J, leaving 4 bases unmatched. CDR1 and CDR2 (germline): SNHLY, FYNNEI.

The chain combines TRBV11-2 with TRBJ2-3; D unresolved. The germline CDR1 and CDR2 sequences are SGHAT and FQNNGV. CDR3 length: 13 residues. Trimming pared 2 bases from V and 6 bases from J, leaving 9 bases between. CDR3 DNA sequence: TGTGCCAGCAGCTTAAATACATGGGATACGCAGTATTTT. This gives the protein CASSLNTWDTQYF.

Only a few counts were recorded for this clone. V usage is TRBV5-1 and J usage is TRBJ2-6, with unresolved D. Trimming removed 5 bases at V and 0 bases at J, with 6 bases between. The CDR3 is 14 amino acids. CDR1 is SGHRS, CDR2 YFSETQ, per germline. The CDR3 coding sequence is TGCGCCAGCAGTCAGGACTCTGGGGCCAACGTCCTGACTTTC. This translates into CASSQDSGANVLTF.